A selection of T cell receptor beta chains follows, all from one sample in a study of T cells in Graves' hyperthyroidism and ophthalmopathy. TCRdb used MiXCR to reprocess the multiplex PCR reads, holding one entry per CDR3 protein. The data show 400,000 to 500,000 distinct CDR3 sequences, roughly 13% seen once. The sample was blood. These receptors all come from a young woman with Graves' hyperthyroidism. Each CDR3 is given with its conserved first and last residue. The D gene is left open where the match is weak. For some rows the clone size is stated as once, few or many, or as a class when expanded; others skip it.

clone size | J gene | D gene | V gene | CDR3 DNA | CDR3 protein
. | TRBJ2-3 | . | TRBV4-3 | TGCGCCAGCAGCCCGGGAACAACCCTCACAGATACGCAGTATTTT | CASSPGTTLTDTQYF
many | TRBJ1-3 | . | TRBV2 | TGTGCCAGCAGTGTGTCGGGATCCTCTGGAAACACCATATATTTT | CASSVSGSSGNTIYF
many | TRBJ2-7 | TRBD1 | TRBV6-1 | TGTGCCACCGATCAAGGGACAGGATTCTACGAGCAGTACTTC | CATDQGTGFYEQYF
. | TRBJ2-7 | TRBD1 | TRBV5-6 | TGTGCCAGCAGCTTGCCGGGACAGGCGTCCTACGAGCAGTACTTC | CASSLPGQASYEQYF
many | TRBJ2-1 | TRBD2 | TRBV6-6 | TGTGCCAGCAGTTACTCTCACAGCGGGAGAATCGGGAACAATGAGCAGTTCTTC | CASSYSHSGRIGNNEQFF
many | TRBJ1-1 | . | TRBV3-1 | TGTGCCAGCAGCCAAGCCGCAGAGAATAGGGTGCAAGCTTTCTTT | CASSQAAENRVQAFF
. | TRBJ2-3 | . | TRBV20-1 | TGCAGTGCAGGGCGAACCTCCACAGATACGCAGTATTTT | CSAGRTSTDTQYF
many | TRBJ1-5 | . | TRBV2 | TGTGCCAGCAGTGATACAGGTCAGCCCCAGCATTTT | CASSDTGQPQHF
. | TRBJ2-1 | . | TRBV20-1 | TGCAGTGCTAGAGATCACGGGAAGGTCTACAATGAGCAGTTCTTC | CSARDHGKVYNEQFF
few | TRBJ1-1 | . | TRBV7-9 | TGTGCCAGCAGCTTAATCCTCGCCGCGGAGGGGGGAAACACTGAAGCTTTCTTT | CASSLILAAEGGNTEAFF
many | TRBJ2-1 | TRBD1 | TRBV11-2 | TGTGCCAGCAGCCCCCCCAGGGGGAGCTCCTACAATGAGCAGTTCTTC | CASSPPRGSSYNEQFF
. | TRBJ1-1 | . | TRBV28 | TGTGCCAGCAGTTTAAAGCAAGACACTGAAGCTTTCTTT | CASSLKQDTEAFF
few | TRBJ1-5 | . | TRBV3-1 | TGTGCCAGCAGCCAAGATTATAGCGGCAGGGATAGCAATCAGCCCCAGCATTTT | CASSQDYSGRDSNQPQHF
many | TRBJ1-2 | . | TRBV2 | TGTGCCAGCAGTGAAGAAAACTTGCGCTATGGCTACACCTTC | CASSEENLRYGYTF
many | TRBJ1-1 | . | TRBV28 | TGTGCCAGCAGTCGCCTTCCGGGACACCAAAACACTGAAGCTTTCTTT | CASSRLPGHQNTEAFF
few | TRBJ1-1 | . | TRBV29-1 | TGCAGCGTCCTAAAGCCCCAGGTCACTGAAGCTTTCTTT | CSVLKPQVTEAFF
. | TRBJ1-4 | . | TRBV15 | TGTGCCACCAGCACGGCAACTAATGAAAAACTGTTTTTT | CATSTATNEKLFF
many | TRBJ1-1 | . | TRBV20-1 | TGCAGTGCCTGGGATTTTCTGGTTGCTGAAGCTTTCTTT | CSAWDFLVAEAFF
many | TRBJ2-7 | . | TRBV6-1 | TGTGCCAGCAGGTTCACAGCCTACGAGCAGTACTTC | CASRFTAYEQYF
many | TRBJ1-2 | TRBD1 | TRBV28 | TGTGCCAGCAGTTTGACAACCGGGACAGGGTACTATGGCTACACCTTC | CASSLTTGTGYYGYTF